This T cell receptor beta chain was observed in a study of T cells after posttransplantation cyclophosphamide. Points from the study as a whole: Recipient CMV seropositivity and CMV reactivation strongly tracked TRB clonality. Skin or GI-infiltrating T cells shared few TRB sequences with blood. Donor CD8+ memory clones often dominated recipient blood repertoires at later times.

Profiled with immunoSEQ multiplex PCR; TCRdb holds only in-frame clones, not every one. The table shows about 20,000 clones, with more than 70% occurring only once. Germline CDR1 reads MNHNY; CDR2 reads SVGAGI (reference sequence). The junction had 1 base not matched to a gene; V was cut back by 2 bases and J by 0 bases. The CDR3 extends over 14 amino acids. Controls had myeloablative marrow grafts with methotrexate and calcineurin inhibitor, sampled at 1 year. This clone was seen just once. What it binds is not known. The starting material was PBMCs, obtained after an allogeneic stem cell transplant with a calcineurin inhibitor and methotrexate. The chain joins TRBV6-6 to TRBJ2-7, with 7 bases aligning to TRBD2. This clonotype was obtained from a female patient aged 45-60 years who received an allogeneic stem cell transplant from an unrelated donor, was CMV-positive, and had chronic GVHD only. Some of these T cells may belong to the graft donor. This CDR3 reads CASSYGTNSYEQYF. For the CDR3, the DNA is TGTGCCAGCAGTTACGGGACTAACTCCTACGAGCAGTACTTC.